The 24 T cell receptor beta chains below all came from one sample that was sequenced in a study of T cell changes during pregnancy in multiple sclerosis. Produced via immunoSEQ multiplex PCR; TCRdb's table is partial and in-frame only. The sample includes around 100,000 clones, about 92% of them seen just once. The sequences come from peripheral blood, collected after pregnancy. All receptors come from a female donor with multiple sclerosis, enrolled in a pregnancy study.

This sequence joins TRBV6-4 and TRBJ1-1; the D gene is possibly TRBD1 (5 bases). Germline-derived CDR1 and CDR2 are MRHNA and SNTAGT. CDR3 length: 13 residues. Trimming removed 3 bases at V and 1 base at J, with 6 bases between. CDR3 DNA sequence: TGTGCCAGCAGTGAGGACACGAACACTGAAGCTTTCTTT. Translated: CASSEDTNTEAFF.

This sequence joins TRBV5-1 and TRBJ2-3, with D possibly being TRBD1 (6 bases). With 4 bases removed from V and 4 bases from J, the gap between germline ends came to 19 bases. Germline values: CDR1 SGHRS, CDR2 YFSETQ. The CDR3 runs to 16 residues. The CDR3 nucleotides are TGCGCCAGCAGCCCAGGATTAGAAGGGGGTCCAGATACGCAGTATTTT. It translates to CASSPGLEGGPDTQYF.

This chain links TRBV9 with TRBJ2-2; TRBD2 agrees at 12 bases. The CDR3 consists of 16 residues. CDR1 SGDLS and CDR2 YYNGEE come from the germline V gene. V gave up 0 bases and J gave up 10 bases; unmatched junction bases: 7. CDR3 sequence (DNA): TGTGCCAGCAGCGTAGGGGCTAGCGGGGGGGCGAAGGAGCTGTTTTTT. Encoded protein: CASSVGASGGAKELFF.

The genes are TRBV6-1 and TRBJ2-1; the match to TRBD2 covers 10 bases. The germline V gene has CDR1 MNHNS and CDR2 SASEGT. The CDR3 totals 15 residues. Trimming at V came to 6 bases and at J to 1 base, leaving 3 bases not matched to a gene. The CDR3 region is CASRPSGRSYNEQFF. CDR3 nucleotide sequence: TGTGCCAGCAGACCTAGCGGGAGATCCTACAATGAGCAGTTCTTC.

This rearrangement joins TRBV30 to TRBJ2-5, with 7 bases aligning to TRBD1. The ends lost 4 bases at V and 4 bases at J; junction bases unmatched: 6. This CDR3 spans 13 amino acids. CDR1 and CDR2 from the germline V gene are GTSNPN and SVGIG (reference sequence). Written as DNA, the CDR3 is TGTGCCTGGAACCGACAGGGAATAGAGACCCAGTACTTC. It codes for CAWNRQGIETQYF.

V is TRBV10-2 and J is TRBJ1-5; 8 nucleotides line up with TRBD1. This CDR3 is built from 17 residues. Unmatched junction bases numbered 4, after V lost 0 bases and J lost 0 bases. From germline, CDR1 is WSHSY and CDR2 SAAADI. The CDR3 bases are TGCGCCAGCAGTGAGTCTAGGACAGGGATTAGCAATCAGCCCCAGCATTTT. Residues: CASSESRTGISNQPQHF.

The chain joins TRBV7-3 to TRBJ2-3; TRBD1 might be the D (5 bases). V was trimmed by 3 bases and J by 4 bases, leaving 8 bases between them. CDR3 length equals 13 residues. The germline V gene encodes CDR1 SGHTA and CDR2 FQGTGA. The CDR3 sequence: CASSFRVPDTQYF. The CDR3 nucleotides read TGTGCCAGCAGCTTCAGGGTCCCAGATACGCAGTATTTT.

The chain recombines TRBV14 with TRBJ2-5; TRBD2 agrees at 8 bases. CDR1 and CDR2 from the germline V gene are SGHDN and FVKESK. CDR3 length: 17 amino acids. V shed 1 base, J shed 4 bases, and the junction held 11 bases outside the gene matches. The CDR3 loop reads CASSQVDSGRPRETQYF. CDR3 bases: TGTGCCAGCAGCCAAGTAGACAGCGGGAGACCGCGAGAGACCCAGTACTTC.

The chain combines TRBV27 with TRBJ2-1; 7 nucleotides agree with TRBD1. This CDR3 is built from 17 residues. Germline lookup yields CDR1 MNHEY and CDR2 SMNVEV (reference sequence). V lost 6 bases and J lost 4; bases outside the gene matches: 15. Here the CDR3 DNA reads TGTGCCAGCAGCGCATCCTGGTGGGGGACAGAGTACAATGAGCAGTTCTTC. Its protein product is CASSASWWGTEYNEQFF.

J is TRBJ1-1 and V is TRBV30; D is possibly TRBD1 (6 bases). The CDR3 covers 15 residues. Germline CDR1 GTSNPN, CDR2 SVGIG (reference sequence). With 1 base removed from V and 3 bases from J, the gap between germline ends came to 15 bases. CDR3 in DNA: TGTGCCTGGAGTGAGTCAGGGGCGCGCTACACTGAAGCTTTCTTT. Translation gives CAWSESGARYTEAFF.

CDR3 DNA sequence: TGTGCCAGCAGTTTGGTGGGGACAGGGGGACCCTACGAGCAGTACTTC. Translation: CASSLVGTGGPYEQYF. V and J are TRBV28 and TRBJ2-7, with TRBD1 matching over 11 bases. J lost 2 bases, V lost 3 bases, and 6 bases had no gene match. The germline gives CDR1 MDHEN, CDR2 SYDVKM. The CDR3 extends over 16 amino acids.

This clone has a single count. This chain joins TRBV13 and TRBJ2-1; no definite D call. The CDR3 contains 12 residues. The V gene lost 5 bases and the J gene lost 2 bases, with 4 bases spanning the gap. CDR1 is PRHDT and CDR2 is FYEKMQ in the germline V gene (reference sequence). The CDR3 DNA sequence: TGTGCCAGCAGCCAGGCCTACAATGAGCAGTTCTTC. This gives the protein CASSQAYNEQFF.

This sequence joins TRBV5-1 and TRBJ1-2; tentatively, D is TRBD1 (5 bases). The germline V and J ends were trimmed by 1 base and 8 bases, with 15 bases remaining between them. The V gene's germline CDR1 is SGHRS and CDR2 YFSETQ. CDR3 length: 14 amino acids. This CDR3 is CASSLSRAEKGYTF. CDR3 nucleotide sequence: TGCGCCAGCAGCTTGAGCAGGGCGGAGAAAGGCTACACCTTC.

DNA of the CDR3: TGTGCCAGCAGTTTAAGCGAGGCTAGCGGGAGGTATGAGCAGTTCTTC. This translates into CASSLSEASGRYEQFF. The chain employs TRBV28 and TRBJ2-1, with TRBD2 matching 11 bases. The ends lost 2 bases at V and 8 bases at J; junction bases unmatched: 8. CDR1 and CDR2 (germline): MDHEN, SYDVKM. The CDR3 totals 16 residues.

V and J are TRBV27 and TRBJ2-7, with 8 bases matching TRBD2. Trimming at V came to 2 bases and at J to 4 bases, leaving 16 bases not matched to a gene. The CDR3 has 18 residues. From germline, CDR1 is MNHEY and CDR2 SMNVEV (reference sequence). CDR3 nucleotides: TGTGCCAGCAGTTTACGTGGAACCGCGTCCGGGAGGGTATACGAGCAGTACTTC. It codes for CASSLRGTASGRVYEQYF.

This clone appeared a few times. The rearrangement uses TRBV6-5 and TRBJ1-1, with unresolved D. Trimming pared 0 bases from V and 2 bases from J, leaving 4 bases between. Germline V gene data show CDR1 as MNHEY and CDR2 as SVGAGI. The CDR3 spans 13 residues. The CDR3 DNA is TGTGCCAGCAGTTACTCGTATAACACTGAAGCTTTCTTT. Translated: CASSYSYNTEAFF.

CDR3 nucleotides: TGTGCCAGCAACGTCATTGATGAGCTCCTGTACGAGCAGTACTTC. Translated, it gives CASNVIDELLYEQYF. J is TRBJ2-7 and V is TRBV2; D uncertain. Germline values: CDR1 SNHLY, CDR2 FYNNEI. Trimming left V 7 bases short and J 4 bases short, with 20 bases between. The CDR3 is made up of 15 amino acids.

The chain joins TRBV6-1 to TRBJ2-7; TRBD1 aligns across 12 bases. The CDR3 runs to 14 residues. From germline, CDR1 is MNHNS and CDR2 SASEGT. After removal of 3 bases from V and 6 bases from J, the junction contained 3 bases not matched to a gene. DNA of the CDR3: TGTGCCAGCAGTGAGGGACAGGGGGCCGCCGAGCAGTACTTC. As protein: CASSEGQGAAEQYF.

The chain has TRBV10-3 and TRBJ1-5, with 8 bases aligning to TRBD1. Germline CDR1 and CDR2: ENHRY and SYGVKD. J lost 6 bases, V lost 5 bases, and 6 bases had no gene match. This CDR3 has 14 amino acids. The CDR3 DNA is TGTGCCATCAGTACGGACAGGGCGGGTCAGCCCCAGCATTTT. It translates to CAISTDRAGQPQHF.

This clone was observed once. The rearrangement uses TRBV29-1 and TRBJ2-3, with TRBD2 matching over 7 bases. The ends lost 4 bases at V and 0 bases at J; junction bases unmatched: 7. CDR1 SQVTM and CDR2 ANQGSEA come from the germline V gene. This CDR3 contains 15 residues. The CDR3 DNA follows: TGCAGCGTTGTAGGGAGCGGGGTTAGCACAGATACGCAGTATTTT. Its protein product is CSVVGSGVSTDTQYF.

V gene TRBV7-3 combines with J gene TRBJ1-2; D gene uncertain. From germline, CDR1 is SGHTA and CDR2 FQGTGA. Between the trimmed V and J ends, which lost 2 bases and 4 bases, there was a span of 14 bases. This CDR3 has 15 amino acids. The CDR3 region is CASSLAGDTPYGYTF. CDR3 coding DNA: TGTGCCAGCAGCTTAGCCGGCGACACGCCCTATGGCTACACCTTC.

The chain employs TRBV21-1 and TRBJ2-7; no check of the table's D call, TRBD2, against the DNA was made. TRBV21-1 is given as a pseudogene. The CDR3 is 18 amino acids. CDR3 sequence (DNA): TGTGCCAGCAGCAAAAAGGGAGGGGGGACGGGTCACTCCTACGAGCAGTACTTC. Its translation: CASSKKGGGTGHSYEQYF.

CDR3 residues: CASSRMVPAGINNEQFF. The CDR3 DNA reads as TGCGCCAGCAGCCGAATGGTTCCAGCGGGAATTAATAATGAGCAGTTCTTC. The chain recombines TRBV5-1 with TRBJ2-1; 7 bases agree with TRBD2. The CDR3 length is 17 residues. The V gene end was trimmed by 4 bases and the J gene end by 7 bases; junction bases not matched to a gene: 17. The V gene's germline CDR1 is SGHRS and CDR2 YFSETQ.

The chain joins TRBV7-9 to TRBJ1-5, with D possibly TRBD1 on 6 matching bases. With 5 bases removed from V and 3 bases from J, the gap between germline ends came to 11 bases. Germline CDR1 and CDR2: SEHNR and FQNEAQ (reference sequence). The CDR3 spans 14 residues. CDR3 DNA sequence: TGTGCCAGCAGCGGTACAGGGTTCAATCAGCCCCAGCATTTT. The encoded protein is CASSGTGFNQPQHF. Full variable domain (outside the CDR3, taken from reference TRBV7-9 and TRBJ1-5): DTGVSQNPRHKITKRGQNVTFRCDPISEHNRLYWYRQTLGQGPEFLTYFQNEAQLEKSRLLSDRFSAERPKGSFSTLEIQRTEQGDSAMYLCASSGTGFNQPQHFGDGTRLSIL.